This paragraph reports one T cell receptor (beta chain). It was the roughly 130-subject validation cohort, separate from the approximately 680-subject first cohort, to which the donors belonged. The record originates from a study of cytomegalovirus exposure and HLA in healthy donors. Study context: It was reported in a later analysis that the same platform had been used for the 120 or so validation repertoires as for the roughly 670 first-cohort repertoires.

CDR1 and CDR2 from the germline V gene are MDHEN and SYDVKM. The CDR3 totals 13 residues. Unmatched junction bases numbered 3, after V lost 5 bases and J lost 2 bases. The protocol was immunoSEQ multiplex PCR, while the TCRdb copy is restricted to in-frame clones and leaves out a portion. Counted here are 100,000 to 150,000 clones, 94% occurring once; the ten biggest clones make up roughly 1.2%. V usage is TRBV28 and J usage is TRBJ2-7, with 7 bases that match TRBD2. This sequence originates from a young woman in good health and CMV-seronegative. The specimen was PBMCs. Here the CDR3 reads CASSRGDAYEQYF. In DNA, the CDR3 is TGTGCCAGCAGTCGGGGGGATGCCTACGAGCAGTACTTC. Full variable domain (remainder filled in from reference TRBV28 and TRBJ2-7): DVKVTQSSRYLVKRTGEKVFLECVQDMDHENMFWYRQDPGLGLRLIYFSYDVKMKEKGDIPEGYSVSREKKERFSLILESASTNQTSMYLCASSRGDAYEQYFGPGTRLTVT.